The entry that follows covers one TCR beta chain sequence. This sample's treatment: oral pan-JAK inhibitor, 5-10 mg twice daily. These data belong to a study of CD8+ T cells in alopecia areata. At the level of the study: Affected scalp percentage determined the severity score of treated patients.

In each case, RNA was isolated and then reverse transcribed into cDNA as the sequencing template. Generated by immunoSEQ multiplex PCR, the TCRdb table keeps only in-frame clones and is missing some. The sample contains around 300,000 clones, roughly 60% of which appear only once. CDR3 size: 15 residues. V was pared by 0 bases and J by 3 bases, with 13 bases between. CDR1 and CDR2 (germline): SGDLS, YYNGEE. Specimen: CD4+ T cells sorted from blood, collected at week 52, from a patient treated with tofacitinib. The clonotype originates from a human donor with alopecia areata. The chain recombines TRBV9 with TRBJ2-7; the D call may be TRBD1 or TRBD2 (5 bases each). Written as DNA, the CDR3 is TGTGCCAGCAGCGTAGCCGGGACCCGGGGCTACGAGCAGTACTTC. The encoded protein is CASSVAGTRGYEQYF. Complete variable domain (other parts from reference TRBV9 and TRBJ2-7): DSGVTQTPKHLITATGQRVTLRCSPRSGDLSVYWYQQSLDQGLQFLIQYYNGEERAKGNILERFSAQQFPDLHSELNLSSLELGDSALYFCASSVAGTRGYEQYFGPGTRLTVT.